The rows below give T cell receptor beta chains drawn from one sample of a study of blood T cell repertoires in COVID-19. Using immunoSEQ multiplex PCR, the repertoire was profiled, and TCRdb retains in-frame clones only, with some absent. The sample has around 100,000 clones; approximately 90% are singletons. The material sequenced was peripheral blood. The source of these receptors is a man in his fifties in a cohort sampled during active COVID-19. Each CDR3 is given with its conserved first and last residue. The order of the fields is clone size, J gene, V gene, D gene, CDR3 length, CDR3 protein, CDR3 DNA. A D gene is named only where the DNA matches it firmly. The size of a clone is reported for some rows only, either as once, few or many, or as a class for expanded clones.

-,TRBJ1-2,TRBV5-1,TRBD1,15,CASSLDGQGAGGYTF,TGCGCCAGCAGCTTGGACGGACAGGGGGCAGGCGGCTACACCTTC
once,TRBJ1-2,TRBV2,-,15,CASSEEGRGIGGYTF,TGTGCCAGCAGTGAAGAGGGGCGGGGGATCGGTGGCTACACCTTC
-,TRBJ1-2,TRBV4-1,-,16,CASSPSDSRRGYGYTF,TGCGCCAGCAGCCCCTCCGATTCGAGGAGAGGCTATGGCTACACCTTC
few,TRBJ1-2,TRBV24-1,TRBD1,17,CATSDPTSQGAIAGYTF,TGTGCCACCAGTGACCCCACCTCCCAGGGGGCAATTGCTGGCTACACCTTC
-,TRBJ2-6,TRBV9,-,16,CASSLGPNSGANVLTF,TGTGCCAGCAGCTTAGGGCCAAACTCTGGGGCCAACGTCCTGACTTTC
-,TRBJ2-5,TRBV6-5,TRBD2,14,CASRPAGVLETQYF,TGTGCCAGCCGACCAGCGGGGGTCCTGGAGACCCAGTACTTC
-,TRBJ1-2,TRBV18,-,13,CASSPGQKYGYTF,TGTGCCAGCTCACCCGGACAGAAGTATGGCTACACCTTC
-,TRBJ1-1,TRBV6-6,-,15,CASREAGDGDTEAFF,TGTGCCAGCAGAGAGGCAGGGGACGGGGACACTGAAGCTTTCTTT
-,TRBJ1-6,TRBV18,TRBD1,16,CASSPRQTGGESPLHF,TGTGCCAGCTCACCAAGGCAGACAGGGGGTGAATCACCCCTCCACTTT
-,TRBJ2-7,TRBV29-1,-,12,CSVAHGVGEQYF,TGCAGCGTTGCCCACGGGGTAGGGGAGCAGTACTTC
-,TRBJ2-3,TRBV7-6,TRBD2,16,CASSLLAGGFTDTQYF,TGTGCCAGCAGCTTACTAGCGGGGGGTTTCACAGATACGCAGTATTTT
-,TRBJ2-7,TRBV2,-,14,CASTTGGLPYEQYF,TGTGCCAGCACGACGGGGGGCCTACCGTACGAGCAGTACTTC
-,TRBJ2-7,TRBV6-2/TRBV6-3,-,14,CASSSVLPRDEQYF,TGTGCCAGCAGTTCGGTCCTTCCTCGCGACGAGCAGTACTTC
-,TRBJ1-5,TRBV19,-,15,CASSIYGQSNQPQHF,TGTGCCAGTAGTATATACGGACAGAGCAATCAGCCCCAGCATTTT
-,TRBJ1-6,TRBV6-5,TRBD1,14,CASKEQGVTSPLHF,TGTGCCAGCAAGGAACAGGGGGTCACTTCACCCCTCCACTTT
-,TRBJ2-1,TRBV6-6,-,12,CASAIASDEQFF,TGTGCCAGCGCGATTGCTAGCGATGAGCAGTTCTTC
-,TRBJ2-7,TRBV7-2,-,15,CASSLEGTPSYEQYF,TGTGCCAGCAGCTTAGAGGGGACTCCCTCCTACGAGCAGTACTTC
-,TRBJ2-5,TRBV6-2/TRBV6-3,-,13,CASSVLVGETQYF,TGTGCCAGCAGTGTACTAGTAGGAGAGACCCAGTACTTC
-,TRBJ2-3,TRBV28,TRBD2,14,CASSRGGSTDTQYF,TGTGCCAGCAGTCGGGGGGGTTCGACAGATACGCAGTATTTT
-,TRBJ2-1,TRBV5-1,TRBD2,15,CASSLAAGPGNEQFF,TGCGCCAGCAGCTTGGCAGCGGGGCCGGGGAATGAGCAGTTCTTC
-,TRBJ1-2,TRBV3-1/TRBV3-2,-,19,CASSQDPGRAGVLGYGYTF,TGTGCCAGCAGCCAAGATCCGGGCCGGGCAGGGGTACTAGGGTATGGCTACACCTTC
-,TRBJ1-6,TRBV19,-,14,CASIGGTYNSPLHF,TGTGCCAGTATCGGGGGAACCTATAATTCACCCCTCCACTTT
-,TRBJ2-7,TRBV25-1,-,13,CASSAPGLNEQYF,TGTGCCAGCAGTGCCCCAGGGCTGAACGAGCAGTACTTC
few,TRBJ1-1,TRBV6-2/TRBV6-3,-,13,CASSRERDTEAFF,TGTGCCAGCAGCCGCGAAAGAGACACTGAAGCTTTCTTT
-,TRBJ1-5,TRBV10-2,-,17,CASSIRGSGGSNQPQHF,TGCGCCAGCAGTATAAGGGGGTCGGGAGGAAGCAATCAGCCCCAGCATTTT
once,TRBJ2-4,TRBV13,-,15,CASSFLTGGGNIQYF,TGTGCCAGCAGCTTTTTGACCGGCGGAGGAAACATTCAGTACTTC
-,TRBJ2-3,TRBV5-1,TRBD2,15,CASSLLGGGADTQYF,TGCGCCAGCAGCTTATTGGGCGGGGGGGCAGATACGCAGTATTTT
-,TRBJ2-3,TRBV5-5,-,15,CASSLMGTSTDTQYF,TGTGCCAGCAGCTTGATGGGGACTAGCACAGATACGCAGTATTTT
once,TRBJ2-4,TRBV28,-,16,CASSLPTHQAKNIQYF,TGTGCCAGCAGCCTACCGACTCACCAGGCCAAAAACATTCAGTACTTC
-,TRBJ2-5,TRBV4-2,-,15,CASSQRLGGQETQYF,TGTGCCAGCAGCCAACGACTAGGTGGGCAAGAGACCCAGTACTTC
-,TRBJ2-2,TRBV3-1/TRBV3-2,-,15,CASSHRQGGTGELFF,TGTGCCAGCAGCCACCGGCAGGGCGGCACCGGGGAGCTGTTTTTT
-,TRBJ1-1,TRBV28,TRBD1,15,CASSITGTANTEAFF,TGTGCCAGCAGCATCACCGGGACAGCGAACACTGAAGCTTTCTTT
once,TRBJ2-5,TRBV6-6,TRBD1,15,CASSYRGTEGRAQYF,TGTGCCAGCAGTTATCGTGGGACAGAAGGTCGGGCCCAGTACTTC
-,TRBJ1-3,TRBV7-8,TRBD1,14,CASSRDRVGNTIYF,TGTGCCAGCAGCAGAGACAGGGTTGGAAACACCATATATTTT
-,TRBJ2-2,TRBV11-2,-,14,CASSGRGNTGELFF,TGTGCCAGCAGCGGAAGGGGGAACACCGGGGAGCTGTTTTTT
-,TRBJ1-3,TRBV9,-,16,CASSPLEKISGNTIYF,TGTGCCAGCTCCCCGCTGGAGAAGATCTCTGGAAACACCATATATTTT
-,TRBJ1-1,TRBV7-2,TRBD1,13,CASSPRQGGEAFF,TGTGCCAGCAGCCCCCGACAGGGGGGTGAAGCTTTCTTT